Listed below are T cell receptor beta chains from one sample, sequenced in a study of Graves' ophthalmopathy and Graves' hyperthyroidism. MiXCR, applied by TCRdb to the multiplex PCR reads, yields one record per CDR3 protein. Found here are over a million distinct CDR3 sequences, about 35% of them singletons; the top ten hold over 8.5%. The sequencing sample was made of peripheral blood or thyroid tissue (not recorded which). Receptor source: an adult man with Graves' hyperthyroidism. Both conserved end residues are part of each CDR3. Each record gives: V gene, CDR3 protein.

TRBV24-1 CATSGGGTRTGELFF
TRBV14 CASSQTMTGAAGTQYF
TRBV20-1 CSARDHGRTEQYF
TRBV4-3 CASSQENRGVDYTF
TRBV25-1 CASHDRDSYEQYF
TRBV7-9 CTSSRDPGSYEQYF
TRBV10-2 CASSEDRPSLLLFF
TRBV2 CATRSYEQYF
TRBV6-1 CASSYGTERNQPQHF
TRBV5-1 CASASGVGEASNQPQHF
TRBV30 CAWSLGGGITGNTIYF
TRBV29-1 CSVGDSRGLRTEAFF
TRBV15 CATSRTQARNQPQHF
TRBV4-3 CASSQDPGQGYGYTF
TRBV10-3 CAISEPGLAGGAETQYF
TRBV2 CASSEVSTGDQPQHF
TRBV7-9 CASSLDRGAFNEQYF
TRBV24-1 CATSDPGEAEANVLTF
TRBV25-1 CASLALAGETQYF